This TCR beta chain was identified in a study of shared clonotypes between healthy human individuals. Study-wide points: Clonotypes not shared had lower generation probabilities than those common to all four donors.

Positively selected for CCR7, the CD45RO-negative cells used as naive CD8 cells excluded terminally differentiated effector memory CD45RA+ cells. As for this clone: Antigen specificity is unknown.

Measured with immunoSEQ multiplex PCR; TCRdb has only the in-frame clones, and not every one. Among about 2 million clones listed, just under 95% were seen once. The CDR3 covers 16 residues. The V gene's germline CDR1 is SQVTM and CDR2 ANQGSEA. The V and J ends lost 2 bases and 4 bases respectively, with 20 bases between them. The TCR originated in a man between 18 and 35 years old in good health. The genes are TRBV29-1 and TRBJ1-1; tentative D call: TRBD1 (6 bases). The sample comprised naive CD8+ T cells sorted from blood. CDR3 protein: CSVEWWGGLISTEAFF. The CDR3 nucleotides read TGCAGCGTTGAATGGTGGGGGGGCTTAATTTCCACTGAAGCTTTCTTT.